The 24 T cell receptor beta chains listed next were all sequenced from one sample in a study of T cell repertoires in cytomegalovirus infection. MiXCR, applied by TCRdb to the reads, yields one record per CDR3 protein. The repertoire consists of approximately 990,000 distinct CDR3 sequences, with less than 35% occurring once and the leading ten covering over 12%. Their specific antigens are unknown. The sample consisted of cultured CD8+ T cells from PBMCs, taken from culture after CMV antigen stimulation. The receptors were gathered from a human donor in good health (CMV status not recorded). Some clones in this sample may be carry-over from other donors' samples.

This clonotype has more than one count but fewer than ten. The chain uses TRBV7-8 and TRBJ1-6; the D gene is possibly TRBD1 (6 bases). Trimming pared 2 bases from V and 5 bases from J, leaving 7 bases between. The germline V gene encodes CDR1 SGHVS and CDR2 FQNEAQ. This CDR3 contains 14 residues. DNA for the CDR3: TGTGCCAGCAGCTTACAGGGGAATAATTCACCCCTCCACTTT. It is translated as CASSLQGNNSPLHF.

The genes are TRBV5-1 and TRBJ1-4; D not certain. Trimming shortened V by 5 bases and J by 5 bases, and 10 bases separated the two germline ends. CDR1 SGHRS and CDR2 YFSETQ come from the germline V gene. The CDR3 runs 13 residues. The CDR3 reads CASRDGKNEKLFF. CDR3 DNA: TGCGCCAGCAGGGACGGAAAAAATGAAAAACTGTTTTTT.

The V and J genes are TRBV7-2 and TRBJ2-7; the D is unclear. V was cut by 1 base and J by 2 bases, with 6 bases left in between. There are 13 residues in the CDR3. The V gene's germline CDR1 is SGHTA and CDR2 FQGNSA. This CDR3 is CASSLVEPYEQYF. The CDR3 coding sequence is TGTGCCAGCAGCTTAGTAGAACCCTACGAGCAGTACTTC.

This clonotype was seen ten or more times. The rearrangement uses TRBV7-8 and TRBJ2-3, with TRBD2 as a possible D gene (7 bases). Per the germline V gene, CDR1 is SGHVS and CDR2 is FQNEAQ. Deletions cut 0 bases from V and 1 base from J, with 29 bases between. The CDR3 loop spans 22 amino acids. The DNA of the CDR3 is TGTGCCAGCAGCTTAGCGAGCTGGGGGGGCCGAGAGGGTCGGGTCGGCACAGATACGCAGTATTTT. Its protein product is CASSLASWGGREGRVGTDTQYF.

The J gene is TRBJ2-3, the V gene TRBV27; the match to TRBD2 covers 7 bases. The trim removed 3 bases at V and 5 bases at J, leaving 11 bases unmatched. The length of the CDR3 is 16 residues. CDR1 is MNHEY and CDR2 is SMNVEV in the germline V gene (reference sequence). CDR3 residues: CASSFIGGGGEDTQYF. CDR3 nucleotides: TGTGCCAGCAGTTTCATTGGGGGGGGAGGGGAAGATACGCAGTATTTT.

This clonotype showed up many times. This chain links TRBV7-6 with TRBJ2-1; 11 bases are a match to TRBD2. The CDR3 length is 18 residues. With V trimmed by 4 bases and J by 4 bases, 12 bases remained unmatched. Germline V gives CDR1 SGHVS, CDR2 FNYEAQ. Here the CDR3 DNA reads TGTGCCAGCAGCTACCCAACCTTAGCTAGCGGGGGGTACAATGAGCAGTTCTTC. This codes for CASSYPTLASGGYNEQFF.

The rearrangement uses TRBV11-1 and TRBJ2-7; D perhaps matches TRBD1 (6 bases). This CDR3 spans 15 amino acids. The ends were cut back, 5 bases at V and 4 bases at J, with 18 bases in the middle. Germline V gives CDR1 SGHAT, CDR2 FQDESV (reference sequence). CDR3: CASSLGVGARYEQYV. The CDR3 DNA sequence: TGTGCCAGCAGCCTCGGGGTGGGGGCAAGGTACGAGCAGTACGTC.

This rearrangement joins TRBV18 to TRBJ2-1; D not certain. Germline assignment: CDR1 KGHSH and CDR2 LQKENI. V was shortened by 1 base and J by 0 bases, with 13 bases between the two germline ends. CDR3 length: 17 amino acids. The CDR3 spells CASSPRTPQNSYNEQFF. CDR3 DNA: TGTGCCAGCTCACCACGGACCCCTCAGAACTCCTACAATGAGCAGTTCTTC.

This clonotype was found many times. At one of its ends the junction is not consistent with the germline gene, which may arise from a read error. This sequence joins TRBV7-7 and TRBJ2-1, with D perhaps matching TRBD1 (6 bases). This CDR3 contains 16 residues. Germline values: CDR1 SSHAT, CDR2 FNYEAQ (reference sequence). The CDR3 DNA follows: TGTGCTAGCAGCTTAGCGAATCGGGCAGGGGACAATGAGCAGTTCTTC. Residues: CASSLANRAGDNEQFF. The variable domain in full, with the rest retrieved from reference TRBV7-7 and TRBJ2-1, is GAGVSQSPRYKVTKRGQDVTLRCDPISSHATLYWYQQALGQGPEFLTYFNYEAQPDKSGLPSDRFSAERPEGSISTLTIQRTEQRDSAMYRCASSLANRAGDNEQFFGPGTRLTVL.

This chain uses TRBV5-6 with TRBJ1-5, with TRBD1 identical over 8 bases. V dropped 2 bases and J dropped 6; count of bases not matched to a gene: 4. Germline CDR1 reads SGHDT; CDR2 reads YYEEEE. The length of the CDR3 is 14 residues. DNA of the CDR3: TGTGCCAGCAGCTTCGGACAGGGACCTCAGCCCCAGCATTTT. This gives the protein CASSFGQGPQPQHF.

Only a few counts were recorded for this clonotype. The gene calls are TRBV28 and TRBJ2-7; 7 bases line up with TRBD1. CDR3 length: 14 residues. V shed 6 bases and J 7 bases; nucleotides not matched to a gene: 12. CDR1 and CDR2 from the germline V gene are MDHEN and SYDVKM. In nucleotides, the CDR3 is TGTGCCAGCAGCTGGGACAGTAGCCGGGGTGAGCAGTACTTC. Translating it yields CASSWDSSRGEQYF.

The chain is built from TRBV13 and TRBJ2-2; D possibly uses TRBD1 or TRBD2 (5 bases each). From germline, CDR1 is PRHDT and CDR2 FYEKMQ (reference sequence). This CDR3 spans 14 amino acids. V lost 5 bases to trimming and J lost 5 bases, with 12 bases between them. In DNA form, the CDR3 reads TGTGCCAGCAGCGGGACCCACGGGACCGGGGAGCTGTTTTTT. Its translation: CASSGTHGTGELFF.

In this sample, this clonotype turned up many times. The V call is TRBV19, the J call TRBJ2-2; 9 bases are shared with TRBD1. This CDR3 contains 18 residues. V trimming: 4 bases; J trimming: 4 bases; junction bases outside the gene matches: 13. Germline V lookup: CDR1 LNHDA, CDR2 SQIVND (reference sequence). In nucleotides, the CDR3 is TGTGCCAGTAGTACGAACTTTGGGGGACAGGGTTCCACCGGGGAGCTGTTTTTT. It codes for CASSTNFGGQGSTGELFF.

This clonotype was seen only a few times. The chain joins TRBV2 to TRBJ1-1; D remains unclear. CDR1 and CDR2 from the germline V gene are SNHLY and FYNNEI. This CDR3 is built from 11 residues. The CDR3 sequence: CATAGHTEAFF. The CDR3 nucleotides are TGTGCAACGGCCGGGCACACTGAAGCTTTCTTT.

V is TRBV6-5 and J is TRBJ1-6; 8 bases are shared with TRBD1. Germline V gene sequence: CDR1 MNHEY, CDR2 SVGAGI. CDR3 length: 17 residues. The trim removed 0 bases at V and 13 bases at J, leaving 14 bases unmatched. Here the CDR3 reads CASSYSRFDRGPFPLHF. The CDR3 nucleotides are TGTGCCAGCAGTTACTCGAGGTTTGACAGGGGCCCATTCCCCCTCCACTTT.

A few counts support this clonotype. The rearrangement uses TRBV6-1 and TRBJ1-2, with D possibly TRBD1 on 6 matching bases. The CDR3 covers 14 residues. In germline, CDR1 is MNHNS, CDR2 SASEGT. V was pared by 5 bases and J by 4 bases, with 14 bases between. CDR3 amino acids: CASSSGQSAYGYTF. DNA of the CDR3: TGTGCCAGCAGTTCCGGACAGTCGGCCTATGGCTACACCTTC.

A word on this clonotype: A much larger clone is a single base away; this may be a read error. The chain joins TRBV7-8 to TRBJ2-1, with D tentatively TRBD1 (6 bases). The CDR3 runs 16 residues. Germline V gene lookup returns CDR1 SGHVS and CDR2 FQNEAQ. CDR3 bases: TGTGTCAGCAGCACAAGACAGGCGAGCTCCTACAATGAGCAGTTCTTC. Translating gives CVSSTRQASSYNEQFF.

This clonotype was seen more than once but under ten times. The rearrangement links TRBV4-1 to TRBJ2-7; no firm D call. The CDR3 totals 14 residues. V lost 0 bases to trimming and J lost 4 bases, with 10 bases between them. The germline gives CDR1 MGHRA, CDR2 YSYEKL. CDR3 region: CASSQDRPVYEQYF. DNA of the CDR3: TGCGCCAGCAGCCAAGATCGGCCGGTGTACGAGCAGTACTTC.

The rearrangement links TRBV27 to TRBJ2-3; D might be TRBD1 (6 bases). The CDR3 runs to 14 residues. Trimming left V 8 bases short and J 0 bases short, with 12 bases between. Germline V CDR1 and CDR2: MNHEY, SMNVEV (reference sequence). The CDR3, as DNA: TGTGCCAGCTGCGTAGACAGGAGCACAGATACGCAGTATTTT. Amino acids: CASCVDRSTDTQYF.

This rearrangement joins TRBV10-3 to TRBJ1-3; D call uncertain. Germline CDR1 ENHRY, CDR2 SYGVKD. The CDR3 runs to 17 residues. Trimming stripped 7 bases from V and 0 bases from J, with 19 bases between. Written as DNA, the CDR3 is TGTGCCATCACTGGCCGCCTAGAGCGCCACTCTGGAAACACCATATATTTT. It specifies CAITGRLERHSGNTIYF.

This clonotype showed up just a few times. The CDR3 nucleotides are TGTGCCAGTAGTATCCTCTACCCGACTGACACAGATACGCAGTATTTT. Its translation: CASSILYPTDTDTQYF. The gene calls are TRBV19 and TRBJ2-3; no firm D call. V was pared by 3 bases and J by 2 bases, with 15 bases between. Per germline, CDR1 LNHDA and CDR2 SQIVND (reference sequence). The CDR3 runs to 16 residues.

Of note for this clonotype: A much larger clonotype is one base distant, so this may be a read error. Here the CDR3 reads CAISQLVADSLVNTQYF. The CDR3, as DNA: TGTGCCATCAGTCAGCTAGTGGCGGACTCTCTGGTGAATACGCAGTATTTT. The chain combines TRBV7-6 with TRBJ2-3; perhaps TRBD2 as D (5 bases). In germline, CDR1 is SGHVS, CDR2 FNYEAQ. The V gene lost 10 bases and the J gene lost 7 bases, with 30 bases spanning the gap. The CDR3 spans 17 residues. Full variable domain (outside the CDR3, taken from reference TRBV7-6 and TRBJ2-3): GAGVSQSPRYKVTKRGQDVALRCDPISGHVSLYWYRQALGQGPEFLTYFNYEAQQDKSGLPNDRFSAERPEGSISTLTIQRTEQRDSAMYRCAISQLVADSLVNTQYFGPGTRLTVL.

V and J are TRBV20-1 and TRBJ2-4; D is undetermined. CDR3 length: 13 residues. V was pared by 2 bases and J by 2 bases, with 7 bases between. CDR1 DFQATT and CDR2 SNEGSKA come from the germline V gene (reference sequence). CDR3 region: CSARSATKNIQYF. For the CDR3, the DNA is TGCAGTGCTAGATCCGCAACCAAAAACATTCAGTACTTC.

This clonotype was seen many times. The V call is TRBV7-6, the J call TRBJ1-4, with 11 positions matching TRBD1. CDR1 and CDR2 from the germline V gene are SGHVS and FNYEAQ. The junction had 4 bases not matched to a gene; V was cut back by 5 bases and J by 8 bases. The CDR3 covers 14 residues. CDR3 protein: CASSLRDRGEKLFF. DNA for the CDR3: TGTGCCAGCAGCCTCCGGGACAGGGGGGAAAAACTGTTTTTT. Full variable domain (rest looked up from reference TRBV7-6 and TRBJ1-4): GAGVSQSPRYKVTKRGQDVALRCDPISGHVSLYWYRQALGQGPEFLTYFNYEAQQDKSGLPNDRFSAERPEGSISTLTIQRTEQRDSAMYRCASSLRDRGEKLFFGSGTQLSVL.